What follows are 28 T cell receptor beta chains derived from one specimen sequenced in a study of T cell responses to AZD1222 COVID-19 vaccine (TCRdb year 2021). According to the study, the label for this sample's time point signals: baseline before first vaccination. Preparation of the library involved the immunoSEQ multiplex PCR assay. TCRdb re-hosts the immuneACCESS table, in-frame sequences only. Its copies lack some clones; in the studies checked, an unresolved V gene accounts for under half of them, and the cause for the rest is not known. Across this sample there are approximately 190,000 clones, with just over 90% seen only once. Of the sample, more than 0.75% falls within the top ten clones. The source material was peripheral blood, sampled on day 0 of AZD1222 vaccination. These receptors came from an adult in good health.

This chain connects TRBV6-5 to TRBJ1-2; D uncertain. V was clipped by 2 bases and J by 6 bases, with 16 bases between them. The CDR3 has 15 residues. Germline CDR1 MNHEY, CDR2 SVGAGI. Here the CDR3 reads CASSYRRLREDGYTF. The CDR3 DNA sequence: TGTGCCAGCAGTTACAGACGTTTAAGGGAAGATGGCTACACCTTC.

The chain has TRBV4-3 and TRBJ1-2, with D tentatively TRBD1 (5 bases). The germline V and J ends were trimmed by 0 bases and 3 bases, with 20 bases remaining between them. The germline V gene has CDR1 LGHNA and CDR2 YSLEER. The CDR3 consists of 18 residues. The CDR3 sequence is CASSQEVSSGLIYYGYTF. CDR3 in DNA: TGCGCCAGCAGCCAAGAGGTCAGCTCGGGACTTATATACTATGGCTACACCTTC.

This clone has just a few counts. The CDR3 nucleotides read TGTGCCAGCAGCGCCCTTCACAGCTATGAAGCTTTCTTT. It translates to CASSALHSYEAFF. V gene TRBV7-3 combines with J gene TRBJ1-1; D unresolved. CDR3 size: 13 residues. Germline V lookup: CDR1 SGHTA, CDR2 FQGTGA. The germline V and J ends were trimmed by 5 bases and 7 bases, with 14 bases remaining between them.

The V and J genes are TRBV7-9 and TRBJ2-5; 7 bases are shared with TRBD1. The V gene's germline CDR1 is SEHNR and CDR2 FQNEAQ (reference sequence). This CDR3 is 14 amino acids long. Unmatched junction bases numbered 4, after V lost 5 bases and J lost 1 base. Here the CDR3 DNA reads TGTGCCAGCAGCGCCCGGGACAGCCAAGAGACCCAGTACTTC. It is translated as CASSARDSQETQYF.

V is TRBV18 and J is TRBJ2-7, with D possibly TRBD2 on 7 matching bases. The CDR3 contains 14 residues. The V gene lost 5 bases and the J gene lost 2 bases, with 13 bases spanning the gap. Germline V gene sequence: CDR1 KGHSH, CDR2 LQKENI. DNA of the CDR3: TGTGCCAGCTCAGCGGGGGCCTTGACCTACGAGCAGTACTTC. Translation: CASSAGALTYEQYF.

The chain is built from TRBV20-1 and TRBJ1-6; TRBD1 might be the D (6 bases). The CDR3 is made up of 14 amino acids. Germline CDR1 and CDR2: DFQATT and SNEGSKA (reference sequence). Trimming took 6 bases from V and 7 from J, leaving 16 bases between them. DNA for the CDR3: TGCAGTGCAAGTGACAGGATTGGGAATTCACCCCTCCACTTT. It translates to CSASDRIGNSPLHF.

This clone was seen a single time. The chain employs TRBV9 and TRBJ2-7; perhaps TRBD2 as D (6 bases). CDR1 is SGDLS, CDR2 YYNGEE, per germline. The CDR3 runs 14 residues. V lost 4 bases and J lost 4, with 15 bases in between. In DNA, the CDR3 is TGTGCCAGCAGCCGCGGGCTAGGAGGGTACGAGCAGTACTTC. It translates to CASSRGLGGYEQYF.

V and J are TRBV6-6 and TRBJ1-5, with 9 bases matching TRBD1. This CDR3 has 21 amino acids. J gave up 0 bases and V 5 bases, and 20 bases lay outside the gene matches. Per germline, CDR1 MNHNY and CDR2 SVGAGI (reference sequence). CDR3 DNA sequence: TGTGCCAGCAGTCTCGAACCTGGCGCCGGGACAGGGAAATATAGCAATCAGCCCCAGCATTTT. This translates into CASSLEPGAGTGKYSNQPQHF.

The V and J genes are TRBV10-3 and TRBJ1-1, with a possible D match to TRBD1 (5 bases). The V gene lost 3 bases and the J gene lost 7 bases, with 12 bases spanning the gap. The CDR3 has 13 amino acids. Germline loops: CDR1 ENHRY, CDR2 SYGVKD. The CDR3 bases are TGTGCCATCAGTGAACGGGGGGAGGGTGAAGCTTTCTTT. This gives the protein CAISERGEGEAFF.

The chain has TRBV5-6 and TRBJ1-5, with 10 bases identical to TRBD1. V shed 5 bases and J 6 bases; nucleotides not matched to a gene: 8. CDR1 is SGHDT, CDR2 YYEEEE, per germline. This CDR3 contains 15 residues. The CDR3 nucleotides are TGTGCCAGCAGTGTGGGGACAGGGGAAACTCAGCCCCAGCATTTT. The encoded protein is CASSVGTGETQPQHF.

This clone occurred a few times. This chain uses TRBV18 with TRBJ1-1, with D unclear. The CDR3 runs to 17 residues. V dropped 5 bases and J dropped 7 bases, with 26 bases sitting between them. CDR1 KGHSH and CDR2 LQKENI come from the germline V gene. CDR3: CASSSEVRALKGFEAFF. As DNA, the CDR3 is TGTGCCAGCTCAAGCGAGGTTCGGGCCCTAAAGGGATTTGAAGCTTTCTTT.

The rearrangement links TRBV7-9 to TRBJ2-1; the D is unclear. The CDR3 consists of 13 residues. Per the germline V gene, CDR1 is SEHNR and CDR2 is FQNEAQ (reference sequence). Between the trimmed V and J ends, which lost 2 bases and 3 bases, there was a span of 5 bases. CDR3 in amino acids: CASSLNSYNEQFF. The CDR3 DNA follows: TGTGCCAGCAGCTTAAACAGCTACAATGAGCAGTTCTTC.

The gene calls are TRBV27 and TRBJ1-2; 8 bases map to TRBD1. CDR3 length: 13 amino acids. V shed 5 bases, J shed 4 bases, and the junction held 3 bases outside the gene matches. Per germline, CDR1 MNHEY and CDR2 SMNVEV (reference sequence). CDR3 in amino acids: CASSVTGVYGYTF. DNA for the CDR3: TGTGCCAGCAGTGTGACAGGGGTCTATGGCTACACCTTC.

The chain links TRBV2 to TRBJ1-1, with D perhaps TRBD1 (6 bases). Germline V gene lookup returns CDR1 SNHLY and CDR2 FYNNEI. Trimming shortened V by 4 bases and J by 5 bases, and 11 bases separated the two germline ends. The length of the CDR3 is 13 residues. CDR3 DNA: TGTGCCAGCAGTGCTAGGGGGGAGACTGAAGCTTTCTTT. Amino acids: CASSARGETEAFF.

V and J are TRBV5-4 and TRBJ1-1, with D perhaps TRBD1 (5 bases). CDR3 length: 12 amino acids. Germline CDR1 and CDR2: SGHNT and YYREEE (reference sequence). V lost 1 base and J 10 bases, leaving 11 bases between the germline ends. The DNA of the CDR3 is TGTGCCAGCAGCTTGTTGCCGGGACGAGCTTTCTTT. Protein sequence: CASSLLPGRAFF.

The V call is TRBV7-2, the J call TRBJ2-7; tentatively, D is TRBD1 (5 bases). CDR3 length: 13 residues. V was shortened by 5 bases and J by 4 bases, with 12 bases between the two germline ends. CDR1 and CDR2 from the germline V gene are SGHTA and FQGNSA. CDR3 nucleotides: TGTGCCAGCAGCCAAGTTAGGGGATACGAGCAGTACTTC. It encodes CASSQVRGYEQYF.

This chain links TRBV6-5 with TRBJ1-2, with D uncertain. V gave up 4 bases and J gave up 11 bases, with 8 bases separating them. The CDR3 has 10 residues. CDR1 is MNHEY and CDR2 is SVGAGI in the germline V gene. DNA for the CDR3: TGTGCCAGCAGTTTTAGAGGTTACACCTTC. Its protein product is CASSFRGYTF.

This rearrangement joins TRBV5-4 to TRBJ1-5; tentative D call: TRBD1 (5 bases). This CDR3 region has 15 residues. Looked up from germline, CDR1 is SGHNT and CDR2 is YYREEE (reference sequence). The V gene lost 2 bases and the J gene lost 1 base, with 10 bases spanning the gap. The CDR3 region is CASSFEGPSNQPQHF. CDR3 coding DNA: TGTGCCAGCAGCTTTGAGGGGCCGAGCAATCAGCCCCAGCATTTT.

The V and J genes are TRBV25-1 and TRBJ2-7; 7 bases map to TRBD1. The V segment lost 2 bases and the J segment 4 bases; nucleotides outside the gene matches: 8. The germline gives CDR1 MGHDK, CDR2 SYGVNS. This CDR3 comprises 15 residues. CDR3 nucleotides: TGTGCCAGCAGTGAAGACAGGGTCCCTCGATACGAGCAGTACTTC. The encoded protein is CASSEDRVPRYEQYF.

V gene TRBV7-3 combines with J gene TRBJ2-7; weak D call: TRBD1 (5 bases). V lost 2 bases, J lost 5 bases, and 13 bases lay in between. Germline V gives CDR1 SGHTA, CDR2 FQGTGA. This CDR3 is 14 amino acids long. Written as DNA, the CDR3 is TGTGCCAGCAGCTTAGGGCAGGGCGTGCACGAGCAGTACTTC. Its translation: CASSLGQGVHEQYF.

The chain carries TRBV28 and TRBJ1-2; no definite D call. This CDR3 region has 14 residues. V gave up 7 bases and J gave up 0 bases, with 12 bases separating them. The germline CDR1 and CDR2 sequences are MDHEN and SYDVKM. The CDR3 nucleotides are TGTGCCAGCAAGGCACCCGGGGCTAACTATGGCTACACCTTC. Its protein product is CASKAPGANYGYTF.

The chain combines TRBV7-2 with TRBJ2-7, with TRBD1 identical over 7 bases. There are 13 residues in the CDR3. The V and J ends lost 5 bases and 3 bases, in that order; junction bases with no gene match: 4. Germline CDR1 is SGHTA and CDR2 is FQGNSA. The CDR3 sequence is CASSLRQGYEQYF. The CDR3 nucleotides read TGTGCCAGCAGCCTAAGACAGGGCTACGAGCAGTACTTC.

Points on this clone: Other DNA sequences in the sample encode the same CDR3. The CDR3 loop reads CASSRMNTEAFF. The DNA for the CDR3 is TGTGCCAGTAGTCGCATGAACACTGAAGCTTTCTTT. The chain has TRBV19 and TRBJ1-1; D remains unclear. This CDR3 has 12 amino acids. In germline, CDR1 is LNHDA, CDR2 SQIVND (reference sequence). Trimming left V 5 bases short and J 0 bases short, with 4 bases between.

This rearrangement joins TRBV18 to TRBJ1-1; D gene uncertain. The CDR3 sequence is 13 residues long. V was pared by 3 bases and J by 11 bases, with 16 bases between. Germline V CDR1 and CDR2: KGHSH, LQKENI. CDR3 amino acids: CASSPPEEVQAFF. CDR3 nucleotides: TGTGCCAGCTCACCCCCCGAAGAGGTCCAGGCTTTCTTT.

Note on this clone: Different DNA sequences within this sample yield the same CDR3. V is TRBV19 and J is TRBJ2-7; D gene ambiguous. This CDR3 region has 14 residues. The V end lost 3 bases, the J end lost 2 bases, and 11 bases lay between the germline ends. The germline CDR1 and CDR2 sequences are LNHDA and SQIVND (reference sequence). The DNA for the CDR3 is TGTGCCAGTAGTATTTTAGGCAGGACCTACGAGCAGTACTTC. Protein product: CASSILGRTYEQYF.

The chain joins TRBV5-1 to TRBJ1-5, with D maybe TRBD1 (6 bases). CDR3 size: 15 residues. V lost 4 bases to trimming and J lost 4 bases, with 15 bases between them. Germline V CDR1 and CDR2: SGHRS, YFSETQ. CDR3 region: CASSPVGGGNQPQHF. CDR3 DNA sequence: TGCGCCAGCAGCCCTGTCGGGGGCGGGAATCAGCCCCAGCATTTT.

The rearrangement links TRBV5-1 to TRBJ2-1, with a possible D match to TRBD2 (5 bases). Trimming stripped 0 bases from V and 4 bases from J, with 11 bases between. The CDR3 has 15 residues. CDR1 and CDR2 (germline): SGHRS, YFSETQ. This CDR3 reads CASSLGGGPYNEQFF. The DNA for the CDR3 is TGCGCCAGCAGCTTGGGTGGAGGTCCTTACAATGAGCAGTTCTTC.

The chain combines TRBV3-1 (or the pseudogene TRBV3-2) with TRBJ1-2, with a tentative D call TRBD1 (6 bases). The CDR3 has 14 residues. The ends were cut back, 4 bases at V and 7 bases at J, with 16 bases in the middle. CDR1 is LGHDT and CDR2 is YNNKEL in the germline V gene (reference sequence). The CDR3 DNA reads TGTGCCAGCAGCCTTAGGGAGGGGGAATTTGGCTACACCTTC. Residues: CASSLREGEFGYTF.